This is a list of T cell receptor beta chains from one sample in a study of early T cells in non-severe SARS-CoV-2 infection. TCRdb itself ran the 5' RACE reads through MiXCR, one entry per CDR3 protein. The table lists 95,000 to 100,000 distinct CDR3 sequences, less than 15% of them singletons. Sequencing was carried out using whole blood. Every receptor here comes from an adult who was a healthcare worker with PCR-confirmed SARS-CoV-2 infection or an uninfected control (not recorded which). Both conserved end residues are part of each CDR3. A D gene is named only where the DNA matches it firmly. Clone size is stated in some rows and not others, as once, few, many or a class when expanded.

>TRBV18|-|-|TRBJ2-1
TGTGCCAGCTCACCACCTGACGCGCATGAGCAGTTCTTC
CASSPPDAHEQFF
>TRBV6-6|-|TRBD1|TRBJ2-2
TGTGCCAGCAGTTATGGGACAGGGAGCGGGGAGCTGTTTTTT
CASSYGTGSGELFF
>TRBV7-9|few|TRBD1|TRBJ2-2
TGTGCCAGCAGCCCCGGGACAGGGTATTTCGGGGAGCTGTTTTTT
CASSPGTGYFGELFF
>TRBV7-9|few|-|TRBJ2-1
TGTGCCAGCAGCTTAGGGGGACGGGAGTTCTTC
CASSLGGREFF
>TRBV12-3/TRBV12-4|few|-|TRBJ2-7
TGTGCCAGCAGTCTCCAGACCATCCAGTACTTC
CASSLQTIQYF
>TRBV6-4|few|-|TRBJ2-1
TGTGCCAGCAGTGGCAGGAGGGTCGTGGAGCAGTTCTTC
CASSGRRVVEQFF
>TRBV28|-|TRBD2|TRBJ2-3
TGTGCCAGCAGTCGACCTAGCGGTACGCAGTATTTT
CASSRPSGTQYF
>TRBV3-1|few|TRBD2|TRBJ2-7
TGTGCCAGCAGCCAAGAGTCCCTAGCGGGGGGGCCCTCCTACGAGCAGTACTTC
CASSQESLAGGPSYEQYF
>TRBV28|-|-|TRBJ2-7
TGTGCCAGCAGGACCTTCTGGGGGATGTCCTACGAGCAGTACTTC
CASRTFWGMSYEQYF
>TRBV6-6|few|-|TRBJ1-5
TGTGCCAGCGTCAAGGAGGGAGGCACCAAACATTTT
CASVKEGGTKHF
>TRBV5-4|many|TRBD1|TRBJ1-6
TGTGCCAGCAGCTTGAGTTCGACAGGGGGCTTCGATCAACCCCTCCACTTT
CASSLSSTGGFDQPLHF
>TRBV6-2/TRBV6-3|-|TRBD2|TRBJ2-5
TGTGCCAGCAGAAAGCGGGGTTTGGAGACCCAGTACTTC
CASRKRGLETQYF
>TRBV6-6|many|TRBD1|TRBJ1-5
TGTGCCAGCAGTGGACCAGGGGGTAGCAATCAGCCCCAGCATTTT
CASSGPGGSNQPQHF
>TRBV29-1|few|-|TRBJ2-3
TGCAGCGTGCCCAGGGACGGTAGCACAGATACGCAGTATTTT
CSVPRDGSTDTQYF
>TRBV5-1|few|-|TRBJ2-7
TGCGCCAGCAGCATCGACACCTACGAGCAGTACTTC
CASSIDTYEQYF
>TRBV20-1|many|TRBD2|TRBJ2-5
TGCAGTGCTACCGGGGGGACTCAAGAGACCCAGTACTTC
CSATGGTQETQYF
>TRBV4-1|few|TRBD2|TRBJ2-2
TGCGCCAGCAGCCAAGTTCTCGGACTAGCGGGGGGGCGAGACACCGGGGAGCTGTTTTTT
CASSQVLGLAGGRDTGELFF
>TRBV20-1|-|TRBD2|TRBJ2-7
TGCAGTGCTAGCCTGTACAGCGGGGGTCTCGAGCAGTACTTC
CSASLYSGGLEQYF
>TRBV28|few|-|TRBJ2-1
TGTGCCAGCAGTTTCCCAGGGTTCTACAATGAGCAGTTCTTC
CASSFPGFYNEQFF
>TRBV5-1|few|TRBD2|TRBJ2-1
TGCGCCAGCAGCTCCGAACTAGCGGGAGGACCCAATGAGCAGTTCTTC
CASSSELAGGPNEQFF
>TRBV10-3|-|-|TRBJ1-6
TGTGCCATCAGCGGAGGACTAGTTTCACCCCTCCACTTT
CAISGGLVSPLHF
>TRBV25-1|few|-|TRBJ2-5
TGTGCCAGCAGAGGGCAGTCACAAGAGACCCAGTACTTC
CASRGQSQETQYF
>TRBV28|once|TRBD1|TRBJ2-2
TGTGCCAGCATAAGCAGGGGGCGTATCTTCGGGGAGCTGTTTTTT
CASISRGRIFGELFF
>TRBV10-2|many|-|TRBJ1-2
TGCGCCACTACCCCGGAGGGCTATGGCTACACCTTC
CATTPEGYGYTF
>TRBV29-1|many|-|TRBJ2-3
TGCAGCGTTGGGCTAGGGGGTACTAGCACAGATACGCAGTATTTT
CSVGLGGTSTDTQYF
>TRBV4-2|-|TRBD1|TRBJ2-2
TGTGCCAGCAGCCAAGCCACAGGGGGCCCGAACACCGGGGAGCTGTTTTTT
CASSQATGGPNTGELFF
>TRBV28|-|TRBD1|TRBJ2-7
TGTGCCAGTGGGACAGGGGGCTACGAGCAGTACTTC
CASGTGGYEQYF
>TRBV27|-|-|TRBJ1-1
TGTGCCAGCCGTCCAATGGGCGGGGACATACGCACTGAAGCTTTCTTT
CASRPMGGDIRTEAFF
>TRBV27|few|TRBD1|TRBJ2-2
TGTGCCAGCAGTTCAGACAGGGGGGACACCGGGGAGCTGTTTTTT
CASSSDRGDTGELFF
>TRBV29-1|many|-|TRBJ2-5
TGCAGCGTTGCTGGCCAAGAGACCCAGTACTTC
CSVAGQETQYF
>TRBV20-1|few|-|TRBJ2-7
TGCAGTGCGAAAGGACAAGAGCAGTACTTC
CSAKGQEQYF
>TRBV20-1|few|-|TRBJ1-2
TGCAGTGCTAGTAAGGGGCCCATGAACTATGGCTACACCTTC
CSASKGPMNYGYTF
>TRBV11-2|-|TRBD1|TRBJ2-1
TGTGCCAGCAGCCCTACGCCCGGGACAGGCCCTCGAGACAATGAGCAGTTCTTC
CASSPTPGTGPRDNEQFF
>TRBV29-1|-|-|TRBJ1-2
TGCAGCGTTGAAGTAAACCCTAACTATGGCAACACCTTC
CSVEVNPNYGNTF
>TRBV4-2|-|-|TRBJ1-3
TGTGCCAGCAGCCCAAGGTCCCAGGGGTCCGGAAACACCATATATTTT
CASSPRSQGSGNTIYF